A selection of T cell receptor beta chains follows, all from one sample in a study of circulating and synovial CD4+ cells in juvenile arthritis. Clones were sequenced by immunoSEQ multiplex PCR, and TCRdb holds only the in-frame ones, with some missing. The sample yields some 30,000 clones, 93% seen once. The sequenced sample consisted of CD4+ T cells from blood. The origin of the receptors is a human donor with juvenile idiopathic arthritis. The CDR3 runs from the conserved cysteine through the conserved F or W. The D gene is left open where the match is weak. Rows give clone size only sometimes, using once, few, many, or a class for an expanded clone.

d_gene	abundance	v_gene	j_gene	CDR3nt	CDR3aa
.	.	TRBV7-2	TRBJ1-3	TGTGCCAGCAGCCGACAGGAAAACACCATATATTTT	CASSRQENTIYF
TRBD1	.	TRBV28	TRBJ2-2	TGTGCCAGCAAAGTAAGGGGGCGATCCGGGGAGCTGTTTTTT	CASKVRGRSGELFF
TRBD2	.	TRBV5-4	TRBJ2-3	TGTGCCAGCAGCTTTAGCGGGGGGGGTGTAGGTGATACGCAGTATTTT	CASSFSGGGVGDTQYF
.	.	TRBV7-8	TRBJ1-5	TGTGCCAGCAGCTTAGGAAGCCTCCGGGAGAGCAATCAGCCCCAGCATTTT	CASSLGSLRESNQPQHF
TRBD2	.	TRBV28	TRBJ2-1	TGTGCCAGCAGTTTAACTAGCGGGAGGGCCCGGGGTGAGCAGTTCTTC	CASSLTSGRARGEQFF
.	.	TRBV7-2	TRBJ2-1	TGTGCCAGCAGCTTACGGGGTAGCGGTGTTGAGCAGTTCTTC	CASSLRGSGVEQFF
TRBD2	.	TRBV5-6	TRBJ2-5	TGTGCCAGCAGTTATGGACTAGCGGGGGGGGAAGAGACCCAGTACTTC	CASSYGLAGGEETQYF
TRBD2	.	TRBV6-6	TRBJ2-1	TGTGCCAGCGCTCACAGCGGGAGGGACTACAATGAGCAGTTCTTC	CASAHSGRDYNEQFF
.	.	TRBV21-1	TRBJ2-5	TGTGCCAGCAGCAGATCCCGCCGGGAGACCCAGTACTTC	CASSRSRRETQYF
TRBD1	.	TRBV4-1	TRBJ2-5	TGCGCCAGCAGCCAAGATGTGGGCGGACAGGGCGTACGAGAGACCCAGTACTTC	CASSQDVGGQGVRETQYF
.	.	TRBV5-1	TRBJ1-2	TGCGCCAGCCGAGAGCAGGAGGGTTATGGCTACACCTTC	CASREQEGYGYTF
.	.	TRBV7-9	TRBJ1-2	TGTGCCAGCAGCCAGCCGACAGGTTACTATGGCTACACCTTC	CASSQPTGYYGYTF
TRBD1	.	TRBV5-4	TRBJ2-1	TGTGCCAGCAGCTCGGAAGAGGACAGGCGTGCAAATGAGCAGTTCTTC	CASSSEEDRRANEQFF
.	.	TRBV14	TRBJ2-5	TGTGCCAGCAGCCAAGGTTCTAGTGGGACCCAGTACTTC	CASSQGSSGTQYF
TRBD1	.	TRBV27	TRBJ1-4	TGCGCCAGCAGTCCCCGGGACAGTAATGAAAAACTGTTTTTT	CASSPRDSNEKLFF
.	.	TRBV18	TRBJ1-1	TGTGCCAGCTCACCGGGGCGGTTGAACACTGAAGCTTTCTTT	CASSPGRLNTEAFF
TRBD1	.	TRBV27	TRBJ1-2	TGTGCCAGCAGTTCTGGGACAGCGTTTTATGGCTACACCTTC	CASSSGTAFYGYTF
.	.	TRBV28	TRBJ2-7	TGTGCCAGCTCCAAGGGGCCCTACGAGCAGTACTTC	CASSKGPYEQYF
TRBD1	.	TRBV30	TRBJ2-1	TGTGCCTGGAGTAACACCGGGACAGGGGGGCAGTTCTTC	CAWSNTGTGGQFF
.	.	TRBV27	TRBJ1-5	TGTGCCAGCAGTCCTTGGGGGGGCAATCAGCCCCAGCATTTT	CASSPWGGNQPQHF
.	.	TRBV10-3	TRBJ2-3	TGTGCCATCAGCGGGGGTTCCACAGGCACAGATACGCAGTATTTT	CAISGGSTGTDTQYF
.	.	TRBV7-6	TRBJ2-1	TGTGCCAGCAGCTTACAAGCGGATGAGCAGTTCTTC	CASSLQADEQFF
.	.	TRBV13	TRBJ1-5	TGTGCCAGCAGCTTAGGGGGGGGTGGTCAGCCCCAGCATTTT	CASSLGGGGQPQHF
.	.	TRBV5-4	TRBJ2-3	TGTGCCAGCAGCTCAACTAACACAGATACGCAGTATTTT	CASSSTNTDTQYF
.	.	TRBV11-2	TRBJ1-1	TGTGCCAGCTCCCCCGGGGGGTCACGCACTGAAGCTTTCTTT	CASSPGGSRTEAFF
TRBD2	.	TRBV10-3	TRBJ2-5	TGTGCCATCAGCGCTGGTCTTACTAGCGGGGCCCAAGAGACCCAGTACTTC	CAISAGLTSGAQETQYF
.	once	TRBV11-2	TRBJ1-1	TGTGCCAGCAGCTTCAGTGACACTGAAGCTTTCTTT	CASSFSDTEAFF